This TCR beta chain derives from a study of identical twins. Each CDR3 protein gets one entry after TCRdb re-called the 5' RACE reads with MiXCR. Among a few hundred thousand distinct CDR3 sequences listed, 6% to 7% were seen once. The CDR3 length is 18 residues. After removal of 6 bases from V and 3 bases from J, the junction contained 12 bases not matched to a gene. Per germline, CDR1 MNHNS and CDR2 SASEGT. This clonotype has only a few counts. The antigen remains unidentified. General study results and limits: Twins' surplus sharing was weaker for beta out-of-frame sequences. Models underestimated out-of-frame TCR alpha sharing in monozygotic twins. In zero-insertion analyses, partial confounding could arise from invariant MAIT and iNKT cells.

The same data also went into a second study, on T cells expressing NK-cell markers. That study adds: Researchers report these clonotypes also headed the CD3+CD56-NKG2C+ fraction in four donors.

This receptor was taken from a young woman in good health. J is TRBJ2-2 and V is TRBV6-1, with 11 nucleotides matching TRBD1. Sequenced sample: CD8+ T cells sorted from blood. CDR3 nucleotide sequence: TGTGCCAGCAGGGGGGGGACCGGGACAGGGGGATACACCGGGGAGCTGTTTTTT. This gives the protein CASRGGTGTGGYTGELFF.